One and the same sample provided the 24 T cell receptor beta chains below, sequenced in a study of blood T cell repertoires in COVID-19. The data were produced by immunoSEQ multiplex PCR, yet TCRdb's version contains in-frame clones alone and is incomplete. Found here are about 34,000 clones, roughly 80% of them singletons; the top ten hold 3% to 3.5%. The sequenced material came from peripheral blood. Source of these receptors: a man in his 70s with COVID-19, enrolled during active disease.

The chain employs TRBV15 and TRBJ1-2, with D unclear. From germline, CDR1 is LNHNV and CDR2 YYDKDF (reference sequence). Trimming left V 4 bases short and J 1 base short, with 4 bases between. CDR3 length: 12 residues. The CDR3 loop is CATSTYNYGYTF. CDR3 coding DNA: TGTGCCACCAGCACTTATAACTATGGCTACACCTTC.

The V call is TRBV5-4, the J call TRBJ2-1, with 10 bases lining up with TRBD2. V lost 2 bases and J lost 4; bases outside the gene matches: 6. This CDR3 is 16 amino acids long. From germline, CDR1 is SGHNT and CDR2 YYREEE (reference sequence). The CDR3 here is CASSFFRTSGYNEQFF. Written as DNA, the CDR3 is TGTGCCAGCAGCTTTTTTCGGACTAGCGGTTACAATGAGCAGTTCTTC.

The V and J genes are TRBV28 and TRBJ2-7; 10 bases are a match to TRBD1. This CDR3 is 16 amino acids long. The V gene end was trimmed by 5 bases and the J gene end by 4 bases; junction bases not matched to a gene: 11. Germline V gene data show CDR1 as MDHEN and CDR2 as SYDVKM. CDR3 in DNA: TGTGCCAGCAGTGGGGGACAGGGGACGACTTGGTACGAGCAGTACTTC. It codes for CASSGGQGTTWYEQYF.

This chain links TRBV15 with TRBJ2-7; tentatively, D is TRBD1 (5 bases). Trimming took off 4 bases at V and 6 bases at J, with 13 bases between the two ends. In germline, CDR1 is LNHNV, CDR2 YYDKDF (reference sequence). The CDR3 sequence is 13 residues long. CDR3 DNA sequence: TGTGCCACCAGCACCCAACAGGTTCGCGAGCAGTACTTC. Residues: CATSTQQVREQYF.

The V call is TRBV19, the J call TRBJ2-5; 7 bases are shared with TRBD1. Germline CDR1 LNHDA, CDR2 SQIVND (reference sequence). CDR3 length: 13 residues. V shed 5 bases, J shed 7 bases, and the junction held 7 bases outside the gene matches. The CDR3 bases are TGTGCCAGTAGTCGGGACAGCCCGGGGACCCAGTACTTC. Its translation is CASSRDSPGTQYF.

J is TRBJ2-7 and V is TRBV2; 7 bases map to TRBD1. The CDR3 runs 12 residues. V was pared by 4 bases and J by 3 bases, with 0 bases of the junction left unmatched. Germline V lookup: CDR1 SNHLY, CDR2 FYNNEI. Written as DNA, the CDR3 is TGTGCCAGCAGTGGGGACAGCTACGAGCAGTACTTC. Translated: CASSGDSYEQYF.

This clone has a single count. The chain is built from TRBV24-1 and TRBJ2-3; TRBD1 aligns across 8 bases. CDR1 is KGHDR, CDR2 SFDVKD, per germline. The CDR3 is 15 amino acids. Unmatched junction bases numbered 5, after V lost 3 bases and J lost 4 bases. CDR3 DNA sequence: TGTGCCACCAGTGATCCCCAGGGGGCGGCAGATACGCAGTATTTT. The encoded protein is CATSDPQGAADTQYF.

The J gene is TRBJ2-5, the V gene TRBV7-3, with D maybe TRBD2 (6 bases). The length of the CDR3 is 16 residues. The germline V gene encodes CDR1 SGHTA and CDR2 FQGTGA. V lost 1 base and J lost 4, with 16 bases in between. CDR3 sequence reads: CASSLKGGAGRETQYF. The CDR3 DNA follows: TGTGCCAGCAGCTTAAAGGGAGGCGCGGGAAGAGAGACCCAGTACTTC. Filled out from reference TRBV7-3 and TRBJ2-5, the complete variable domain reads GAGVSQTPSNKVTEKGKYVELRCDPISGHTALYWYRQSLGQGPEFLIYFQGTGAADDSGLPNDRFFAVRPEGSVSTLKIQRTERGDSAVYLCASSLKGGAGRETQYFGPGTRLLVL.

The CDR3, as DNA: TGTGCCAGTAGTATCCTGGGGGCATGGGAGCTGTTTTTT. This gives the protein CASSILGAWELFF. The chain uses TRBV19 and TRBJ2-2, with D possibly being TRBD1 (6 bases). Trimming cost V 3 bases and J 9 bases, with 11 bases left between them. CDR1 and CDR2 (germline): LNHDA, SQIVND (reference sequence). CDR3 length: 13 residues.

The V gene is TRBV30, the J gene TRBJ2-5; 10 bases are shared with TRBD2. The CDR3 consists of 15 residues. Germline lookup yields CDR1 GTSNPN and CDR2 SVGIG (reference sequence). V dropped 5 bases and J dropped 9; count of bases not matched to a gene: 15. This chain's CDR3 is CAWGPRLAGHRAQYF. In DNA, the CDR3 is TGTGCCTGGGGCCCTCGACTAGCGGGTCATCGGGCCCAGTACTTC.

The V call is TRBV18, the J call TRBJ2-7; TRBD2 matches at 8 bases. The CDR3 is 15 residues long. In germline, CDR1 is KGHSH, CDR2 LQKENI. After removal of 4 bases from V and 5 bases from J, the junction contained 10 bases not matched to a gene. The CDR3 loop reads CASSHGLAGFDEQYF. As DNA, the CDR3 is TGTGCCAGCTCACACGGACTAGCTGGGTTCGACGAGCAGTACTTC. The full variable domain, in which reference TRBV18 and TRBJ2-7 provide the parts outside the CDR3, is NAGVMQNPRHLVRRRGQEARLRCSPMKGHSHVYWYRQLPEEGLKFMVYLQKENIIDESGMPKERFSAEFPKEGPSILRIQQVVRGDSAAYFCASSHGLAGFDEQYFGPGTRLTVT.

This rearrangement joins TRBV29-1 to TRBJ2-7, with TRBD2 identical over 8 bases. The CDR3 runs 13 residues. The V segment lost 4 bases and the J segment 2 bases; nucleotides outside the gene matches: 4. Germline V CDR1 and CDR2: SQVTM, ANQGSEA. The CDR3: CSVVTSGAYEQYF. CDR3 sequence (DNA): TGCAGCGTTGTCACTAGCGGCGCCTACGAGCAGTACTTC.

The chain has TRBV7-2 and TRBJ2-4; 9 positions match TRBD1. CDR3 length: 14 residues. Losses at the gene ends were 3 bases for V and 7 bases for J; bases not matched to a gene: 4. Germline V gene sequence: CDR1 SGHTA, CDR2 FQGNSA. This chain's CDR3 is CASSFTGGGNIQYF. CDR3 DNA sequence: TGTGCCAGCAGCTTTACAGGGGGCGGGAACATTCAGTACTTC.

J is TRBJ1-4 and V is TRBV4-1; perhaps TRBD1 as D (6 bases). CDR3 length: 17 amino acids. V was trimmed by 0 bases and J by 8 bases, leaving 19 bases between them. Germline V gene sequence: CDR1 MGHRA, CDR2 YSYEKL. CDR3 DNA: TGCGCCAGCAGCCAAGATAAGGCGGCAGGGGATAGCGAAAAACTGTTTTTT. Translation: CASSQDKAAGDSEKLFF.

The gene calls are TRBV5-6 and TRBJ1-6; D is undetermined. Germline V gene data show CDR1 as SGHDT and CDR2 as YYEEEE. This CDR3 contains 14 residues. Between the trimmed V and J ends, which lost 4 bases and 7 bases, there was a span of 12 bases. CDR3 region: CASSHTQSNSPLHF. CDR3 in DNA: TGTGCCAGCAGCCATACTCAATCCAATTCACCCCTCCACTTT.

The chain couples TRBV5-4 to TRBJ2-1; 8 positions match TRBD2. The germline CDR1 and CDR2 sequences are SGHNT and YYREEE (reference sequence). The length of the CDR3 is 15 residues. V dropped 4 bases and J dropped 4; count of bases not matched to a gene: 7. CDR3 region: CASSPAGGSYNEQFF. In DNA form, the CDR3 reads TGTGCCAGCAGCCCGGCGGGAGGTTCTTACAATGAGCAGTTCTTC.

The chain uses TRBV6-5 and TRBJ1-5, with 9 positions matching TRBD1. Trimming at V came to 5 bases and at J to 4 bases, leaving 6 bases not matched to a gene. Per germline, CDR1 MNHEY and CDR2 SVGAGI. The CDR3 is 15 amino acids. This chain's CDR3 is CASSRDREGNQPQHF. The CDR3 DNA is TGTGCCAGCAGTAGGGACAGGGAAGGTAATCAGCCCCAGCATTTT.

The V call is TRBV9, the J call TRBJ1-1; D remains unclear. Per germline, CDR1 SGDLS and CDR2 YYNGEE. CDR3 size: 13 residues. V was pared by 3 bases and J by 1 base, with 7 bases between. The chain's CDR3 is CASSATRNTEAFF. In DNA form, the CDR3 reads TGTGCCAGCAGCGCAACACGGAACACTGAAGCTTTCTTT.

This rearrangement joins TRBV19 to TRBJ2-7, with 12 bases matching TRBD2. V gave up 3 bases and J gave up 2 bases; unmatched junction bases: 8. This CDR3 region has 17 residues. The germline gives CDR1 LNHDA, CDR2 SQIVND (reference sequence). DNA for the CDR3: TGTGCCAGTAGTATCCTGGCTAGCGGGAGGGCCCCCTACGAGCAGTACTTC. It codes for CASSILASGRAPYEQYF.

This clone appeared a few times. This chain uses TRBV7-6 with TRBJ2-7, with 9 bases aligning to TRBD2. After removal of 3 bases from V and 2 bases from J, the junction contained 11 bases not matched to a gene. The CDR3 has 17 amino acids. Germline CDR1 is SGHVS and CDR2 is FNYEAQ. This CDR3 reads CASSLGRSGRSTYEQYF. The CDR3 DNA is TGTGCCAGCAGCTTGGGACGAAGCGGGAGGTCTACCTACGAGCAGTACTTC.

The chain has TRBV3-1 (or the pseudogene TRBV3-2) and TRBJ1-4, with 7 nucleotides matching TRBD1. V trimming: 3 bases; J trimming: 0 bases; junction bases outside the gene matches: 7. In germline, CDR1 is LGHDT, CDR2 YNNKEL (reference sequence). This CDR3 comprises 17 residues. CDR3 nucleotide sequence: TGTGCCAGCAGCCAGACAGGGTTTGGGGCAACTAATGAAAAACTGTTTTTT. Encoded protein: CASSQTGFGATNEKLFF.

Worth noting for this clone: Mismatch with germline at one junction end may stem from a read error. The chain carries TRBV3-1 (or the pseudogene TRBV3-2) and TRBJ2-2; no clear D gene. Germline assignment: CDR1 LGHDT and CDR2 YNNKEL (reference sequence). This CDR3 has 15 amino acids. CDR3 region: CASSQAQLNTGELFF. The CDR3 nucleotides read TGTGCCAGCAGTCAAGCCCAGTTGAACACCGGGGAGCTGTTTTTT.

In its sample, this clone ranks as medium-sized (0.01 to 0.1%). The chain is built from TRBV19 and TRBJ2-7, with D maybe TRBD1 (5 bases). The length of the CDR3 is 16 residues. V lost 1 base and J 0 bases, leaving 13 bases between the germline ends. The germline V gene encodes CDR1 LNHDA and CDR2 SQIVND (reference sequence). The CDR3 nucleotides read TGTGCCAGTAGTATAGGGCGGCAGGGTCTCTCCTACGAGCAGTACTTC. Protein product: CASSIGRQGLSYEQYF.

This sequence joins TRBV7-9 and TRBJ2-7; perhaps TRBD2 as D (5 bases). Trimming removed 2 bases from V and 7 bases from J, with 9 bases in between. This CDR3 contains 12 residues. Germline lookup yields CDR1 SEHNR and CDR2 FQNEAQ (reference sequence). The CDR3 DNA reads as TGTGCCAGCAGCTTAAGTTCGGGGGAGCAGTACTTC. Its protein is CASSLSSGEQYF.